The rows below give T cell receptor beta chains drawn from one sample of a study of blood T cell repertoires in COVID-19. TCRdb's table, derived via immunoSEQ multiplex PCR, lists solely in-frame clones and lacks some. The table shows roughly 120,000 clones, with roughly 80% occurring only once. Sequenced: peripheral blood. The receptor source for this set is a human donor in a cohort sampled during active COVID-19. Both conserved end residues are part of each CDR3. A D gene is named only where the DNA matches it firmly. Clone size is not always given. Where it is, it says once, few, many or a class for expanded clones.

NA | TRBJ2-6 | 15 | TRBV28 | TRBD1 | TGTGCCAGCAGTTTAGACAGGGCTGGGGCCAACGTCCTGACTTTC | CASSLDRAGANVLTF
NA | TRBJ2-2 | 13 | TRBV24-1 | NA | TGTGCCACCCGGCAGGAGAACACCGGGGAGCTGTTTTTT | CATRQENTGELFF
few | TRBJ2-7 | 15 | TRBV6-1 | TRBD1 | TGTGCCAGCAGTGAACCGGGACAGGGCTCCTACGAGCAGTACTTC | CASSEPGQGSYEQYF
NA | TRBJ1-5 | 15 | TRBV10-2 | NA | TGCGCCAGCAGTGAGCAGGGTTTGGGCAATCAGCCCCAGCATTTT | CASSEQGLGNQPQHF
NA | TRBJ1-5 | 13 | TRBV6-5 | NA | TGTGCCAGCAGTTATTATAGCAATCAGCCCCAGCATTTT | CASSYYSNQPQHF
NA | TRBJ1-1 | 16 | TRBV13 | TRBD1 | TGTGCCAGCAGCTTCATCGGGACAGGCTTGAACACTGAAGCTTTCTTT | CASSFIGTGLNTEAFF
NA | TRBJ1-2 | 15 | TRBV7-9 | TRBD1 | TGTGCCAGCAGCCCGAGGACAGGTGGGAACTATGGCTACACCTTC | CASSPRTGGNYGYTF
NA | TRBJ2-1 | 13 | TRBV6-5 | TRBD1 | TGTGCCGGTGCCGGGACAGCCTACAATGAGCAGTTCTTC | CAGAGTAYNEQFF
NA | TRBJ2-7 | 15 | TRBV5-1 | TRBD1 | TGCGCCAGCAGCTTAACAGGGGACAGCAACTACGAGCAGTACTTC | CASSLTGDSNYEQYF
NA | TRBJ2-7 | 15 | TRBV11-2 | TRBD2 | TGTGCCAGCAGTCAAGGGGGAGGACTAGCTTACGAGCAGTACTTC | CASSQGGGLAYEQYF
NA | TRBJ1-4 | 16 | TRBV6-5 | NA | TGTGCCAGCAGTTTCCCCCAGGGAATAACGAATGAAAAACTGTTTTTT | CASSFPQGITNEKLFF
NA | TRBJ1-1 | 17 | TRBV18 | TRBD1 | TGTGCCAGCTCTGCAGCGACAGGGGGCGTATGGAACACTGAAGCTTTCTTT | CASSAATGGVWNTEAFF
NA | TRBJ1-1 | 14 | TRBV9 | NA | TGTGCCAGCAGCCCGGGACACCCGAACACTGAAGCTTTCTTT | CASSPGHPNTEAFF
NA | TRBJ2-5 | 15 | TRBV11-2 | TRBD1 | TGTGCCAGCAGCTCACAGGGGTCACCCCAAGAGACCCAGTACTTC | CASSSQGSPQETQYF
NA | TRBJ1-1 | 15 | TRBV19 | NA | TGTGCCAGTAGTACTAGGGAGGGGGTGGGCACTGAAGCTTTCTTT | CASSTREGVGTEAFF
NA | TRBJ2-3 | 15 | TRBV10-3 | TRBD2 | TGTGCCATCAGTGAGAGGCTAGCGGGGGGGGATACGCAGTATTTT | CAISERLAGGDTQYF
NA | TRBJ2-7 | 17 | TRBV9 | TRBD2 | TGTGCGAGCGCTAGGGGTAGCGGGGGGCCCAGCTCCTACGAGCAGTACTTC | CASARGSGGPSSYEQYF
NA | TRBJ2-1 | 11 | TRBV10-1 | NA | TGCGCCAGCAGTCAGTACAATGAGCAGTTCTTC | CASSQYNEQFF
NA | TRBJ2-1 | 13 | TRBV15 | TRBD2 | TGTGCCACCAGACCTAGCGGGGGGGGTGAGCAGTTCTTC | CATRPSGGGEQFF
NA | TRBJ1-6 | 15 | TRBV3-1/TRBV3-2 | TRBD1 | TGTGCCAGCAGCCAACTGACAGGGCCGAATTCACCCCTCCACTTT | CASSQLTGPNSPLHF
NA | TRBJ2-3 | 11 | TRBV29-1 | NA | TGCAGCGTGAGTTTTTTAGATACGCAGTATTTT | CSVSFLDTQYF
few | TRBJ2-1 | 16 | TRBV19 | TRBD2 | TGTGCCAGTAGTATAGCGGTTAGCGGGGGGTACAATGAGCAGTTCTTC | CASSIAVSGGYNEQFF
NA | TRBJ2-5 | 15 | TRBV7-7 | NA | TGTGCTAGCAGCTTAGCGGGGAACAGGGGAGAGACCCAGTACTTC | CASSLAGNRGETQYF
NA | TRBJ2-1 | 12 | TRBV11-2 | NA | TGTGCCAGCAGCCCCGCCCCCAGTGGGCAGTTCTTC | CASSPAPSGQFF
NA | TRBJ2-1 | 13 | TRBV27 | TRBD2 | TGTGCCAGCACTGGACTAGCGGACGATGAGCAGTTCTTC | CASTGLADDEQFF
NA | TRBJ2-1 | 13 | TRBV7-2 | NA | TGTGCCAGCAGCCTACGGGGTTACAATGAGCAGTTCTTC | CASSLRGYNEQFF
NA | TRBJ2-7 | 14 | TRBV6-6 | TRBD1 | TGTGCCAGCAACTCTCGGGACAGACTGTACGAGCAGTACTTC | CASNSRDRLYEQYF
few | TRBJ1-5 | 15 | TRBV25-1 | TRBD1 | TGTGCCAGCAATGTGCTGGACAGGAGTAATCAGCCCCAGCATTTT | CASNVLDRSNQPQHF
NA | TRBJ2-4 | 16 | TRBV19 | NA | TGTGCCAGTAGTATGGGGATGGGGCCTGACAAAAACATTCAGTACTTC | CASSMGMGPDKNIQYF
NA | TRBJ2-1 | 14 | TRBV3-1/TRBV3-2 | TRBD2 | TGTGCCAGCAGCCAATCAGAGACTAGCGGTGCCGCCCTCTTC | CASSQSETSGAALF
NA | TRBJ1-1 | 15 | TRBV7-8 | TRBD1 | TGTGCCAGCAGCTTAGGGGACAGGCAGAACACTGAAGCTTTCTTT | CASSLGDRQNTEAFF
NA | TRBJ2-5 | 13 | TRBV12-3/TRBV12-4 | NA | TGTGCCAGCAGTGCCACAGGGAAAGAGACCCAGTACTTC | CASSATGKETQYF
NA | TRBJ1-2 | 14 | TRBV9 | TRBD1 | TGTGCCAGCAGCGCCCGGGACAGGGTTTATGGCTACACCTTC | CASSARDRVYGYTF
few | TRBJ1-1 | 14 | TRBV3-1/TRBV3-2 | TRBD1 | TGTGCCAGCAGCTCACAGGGGGTGAACACTGAAGCTTTCTTT | CASSSQGVNTEAFF
NA | TRBJ2-7 | 15 | TRBV6-5 | TRBD1 | TGTGCCAGCATCCAACCCGGGACAGGGGGCCGCGAGCAGTACTTC | CASIQPGTGGREQYF
NA | TRBJ2-1 | 16 | TRBV24-1 | TRBD1 | TGTGCCACCAGTGATTCGGGGACAGCTTCCTACAATGAGCAGTTCTTC | CATSDSGTASYNEQFF
NA | TRBJ2-5 | 15 | TRBV27 | NA | TGTGCCAGCAGCATCTGGGGGGACAGTCAAGAGACCCAGTACTTC | CASSIWGDSQETQYF
NA | TRBJ1-5 | 13 | TRBV5-6 | NA | TGTGCCAGCAGCACGACAGGCAATCAGCCCCAGCATTTT | CASSTTGNQPQHF
NA | TRBJ1-2 | 16 | TRBV5-6 | NA | TGTGCCAGCAGCTTGTCGTACTCCAGGGCTAACTATGGCTACACCTTC | CASSLSYSRANYGYTF
NA | TRBJ2-1 | 14 | TRBV29-1 | TRBD2 | TGCAGCGTTGAGGGGCGGGGGGGCATAAATGAGCAGTTCTTC | CSVEGRGGINEQFF
NA | TRBJ2-7 | 13 | TRBV27 | TRBD2 | TGTGCCAGCACCCGGACTAGCGGGGGACAGCAGTACTTC | CASTRTSGGQQYF
few | TRBJ1-4 | 13 | TRBV7-9 | NA | TGTGCCAGCAGCCTCCCCGGGTTGGAAAAACTGTTTTTT | CASSLPGLEKLFF
NA | TRBJ1-5 | 20 | TRBV19 | TRBD1 | TGTGCCAGTAGTATACCTGCCGGGACAGGGGGCGCCTTAAGCAATCAGCCCCAGCATTTT | CASSIPAGTGGALSNQPQHF
NA | TRBJ2-3 | 15 | TRBV5-1 | TRBD2 | TGCGCCAGCAGCTTTGGACTAGCGAACACAGATACGCAGTATTTT | CASSFGLANTDTQYF
NA | TRBJ2-1 | 16 | TRBV7-2 | TRBD2 | TGTGCCAGCAGCCCAGGGACTAGCGGGGGGGCAAGTGAGCAGTTCTTC | CASSPGTSGGASEQFF
once | TRBJ2-7 | 13 | TRBV10-3 | NA | TGTGCCATCAGTTTGGACAGTCTCTACGAGCAGTACTTC | CAISLDSLYEQYF
few | TRBJ1-5 | 16 | TRBV19 | NA | TGTGCCAGCAGAGATAGGGGTTCCTATAGCAATCAGCCCCAGCATTTT | CASRDRGSYSNQPQHF
NA | TRBJ2-2 | 15 | TRBV19 | NA | TGTGCCAGCCAGACGGGACTCCAGAACACCGGGGAGCTGTTTTTT | CASQTGLQNTGELFF
NA | TRBJ2-3 | 16 | TRBV2 | TRBD2 | TGTGCCAGCAGCGGACTAGCGGGGGCCGACACAGATACGCAGTATTTT | CASSGLAGADTDTQYF
NA | TRBJ1-1 | 13 | TRBV24-1 | NA | TGTGCCACCAGTCAAGGGAGTTTGGCTGAAGCTTTCTTT | CATSQGSLAEAFF
NA | TRBJ1-1 | 18 | TRBV21-1 | NA | TGTGCCAGCAGCAAATGTAAGACGCGGGGGCCGGGAAACACTGAAGCTTTCTTT | CASSKCKTRGPGNTEAFF